This TCR beta chain was documented in a study of cytomegalovirus exposure and HLA in healthy donors. Both 60 Vbeta primers and 13 Jbeta primers went into the PCR. Using immunoSEQ multiplex PCR, the repertoire was profiled, and TCRdb retains in-frame clones only, with some absent. The sample has 80,000 to 100,000 clones; around 85% are singletons. The V and J ends lost 0 bases and 5 bases respectively, with 7 bases between them. CDR3 length equals 13 residues. In germline, CDR1 is SEHNR, CDR2 FQNEAQ (reference sequence). The V gene is TRBV7-9, the J gene TRBJ2-5; no clear D. The sequence derives from a man aged 35 to 55 in good health and CMV-seropositive. The sample consisted of PBMCs. In DNA, the CDR3 is TGTGCCAGCAGCTTAGCGGCCGGGGAGACCCAGTACTTC. This sequence encodes CASSLAAGETQYF.